This is a list of T cell receptor beta chains from one sample in a study of cytomegalovirus exposure and HLA in healthy donors. Clones were sequenced by immunoSEQ multiplex PCR, and TCRdb holds only the in-frame ones, with some missing. The sample holds 150,000 or so clones, more than 70% seen once. Specimen: PBMCs. All receptors come from a male donor in good health and CMV-seronegative. Each CDR3 is given with its conserved first and last residue. Each record gives: V gene, D gene, clone size, J gene, CDR3 DNA, CDR3 protein. A D gene is named only where the DNA matches it firmly. Where a row states a size, it is once, few, many or the class of an expanded clone; other rows omit it.

V gene: TRBV10-3; D gene: TRBD1; clone size: few; J gene: TRBJ2-6; CDR3 DNA: TGTGCCATCAGTGGACCGGGACAGGCACCCTCTGGGGCCAACGTCCTGACTTTC; CDR3 protein: CAISGPGQAPSGANVLTF
V gene: TRBV2; D gene: .; clone size: .; J gene: TRBJ2-6; CDR3 DNA: TGTGCCAACCGGGACAGGGCCAACGTCCTGACTTTC; CDR3 protein: CANRDRANVLTF
V gene: TRBV7-2; D gene: .; clone size: once; J gene: TRBJ2-7; CDR3 DNA: TGTGCCAGCAGCTTAGTCGGGACACCCCAGGCCTACGAGCAGTACTTC; CDR3 protein: CASSLVGTPQAYEQYF
V gene: TRBV19; D gene: TRBD1; clone size: .; J gene: TRBJ2-7; CDR3 DNA: TGTGCCAGTAGTACCCAACGGACAGGGTCCTACGAGCAGTACTTC; CDR3 protein: CASSTQRTGSYEQYF
V gene: TRBV19; D gene: .; clone size: .; J gene: TRBJ1-1; CDR3 DNA: TGTGCCAGTAGTACTCGGACATGGAACACTGAAGCTTTCTTT; CDR3 protein: CASSTRTWNTEAFF
V gene: TRBV5-1; D gene: .; clone size: .; J gene: TRBJ2-3; CDR3 DNA: TGCGCCAGCAGCTTGGCCCAGGACACAGATACGCAGTATTTT; CDR3 protein: CASSLAQDTDTQYF
V gene: TRBV4-3; D gene: TRBD2; clone size: .; J gene: TRBJ2-3; CDR3 DNA: TGCGCCAGCAGCCAGGGACTAGCGGGACTCGTAGATACGCAGTATTTT; CDR3 protein: CASSQGLAGLVDTQYF
V gene: TRBV18; D gene: .; clone size: .; J gene: TRBJ2-1; CDR3 DNA: TGTGCCAGCTCATCAGGACACGCCGAAGCGCAGTTCTTC; CDR3 protein: CASSSGHAEAQFF
V gene: TRBV6-5; D gene: .; clone size: .; J gene: TRBJ2-4; CDR3 DNA: TGTGCCACCGCACAAGGTTCCGGGGTAAACATTCAGTACTTC; CDR3 protein: CATAQGSGVNIQYF
V gene: TRBV28; D gene: TRBD2; clone size: .; J gene: TRBJ2-3; CDR3 DNA: TGTGCCAGCAGTTTAGGGTTGGGCGGGAGCTCGACAGATACGCAGTATTTT; CDR3 protein: CASSLGLGGSSTDTQYF
V gene: TRBV5-6; D gene: TRBD1; clone size: .; J gene: TRBJ1-2; CDR3 DNA: TGTGCCAGCACCGCAATAACAGGGGGGGAAAACTATGGCTACACCTTC; CDR3 protein: CASTAITGGENYGYTF
V gene: TRBV19; D gene: TRBD1; clone size: .; J gene: TRBJ1-2; CDR3 DNA: TGTGCCAGTAGTATGCCGGGACAGGGGACGTCCTTCTTC; CDR3 protein: CASSMPGQGTSFF
V gene: TRBV7-9; D gene: .; clone size: .; J gene: TRBJ2-1; CDR3 DNA: TGTGCCAGCAGCCCATCCGGGGGTGAGCAGTTCTTC; CDR3 protein: CASSPSGGEQFF
V gene: TRBV25-1; D gene: TRBD1; clone size: .; J gene: TRBJ1-4; CDR3 DNA: TGTGCCAGCAGTGATTTCAACAGGGGGGGTGAAAAACTGTTTTTT; CDR3 protein: CASSDFNRGGEKLFF
V gene: TRBV11-3; D gene: TRBD1; clone size: .; J gene: TRBJ2-3; CDR3 DNA: TGTGCCAGCAGCAGGGACAGGGCGGATACGCAGTATTTT; CDR3 protein: CASSRDRADTQYF
V gene: TRBV6-5; D gene: .; clone size: .; J gene: TRBJ2-1; CDR3 DNA: TGTGCCAGCGGATCGAGCGGATACTACAATGAGCAGTTCTTC; CDR3 protein: CASGSSGYYNEQFF
V gene: TRBV27; D gene: .; clone size: .; J gene: TRBJ2-1; CDR3 DNA: TGTGCCAGCAGTTTTGTTTTTAGGTCGGAGAGTCCGGTACTAGGAATTAAAAATGAGCAGTTCTTC; CDR3 protein: CASSFVFRSESPVLGIKNEQFF
V gene: TRBV2; D gene: TRBD1; clone size: .; J gene: TRBJ2-3; CDR3 DNA: TGTGCCAGCAGGGAGACAGGGGTGGCAGATACGCAGTATTTT; CDR3 protein: CASRETGVADTQYF
V gene: TRBV10-3; D gene: TRBD1; clone size: .; J gene: TRBJ2-7; CDR3 DNA: TGTGCCATCAGCCGCGCTGGGGGACAGCCAGCCTACGAGCAGTACTTC; CDR3 protein: CAISRAGGQPAYEQYF